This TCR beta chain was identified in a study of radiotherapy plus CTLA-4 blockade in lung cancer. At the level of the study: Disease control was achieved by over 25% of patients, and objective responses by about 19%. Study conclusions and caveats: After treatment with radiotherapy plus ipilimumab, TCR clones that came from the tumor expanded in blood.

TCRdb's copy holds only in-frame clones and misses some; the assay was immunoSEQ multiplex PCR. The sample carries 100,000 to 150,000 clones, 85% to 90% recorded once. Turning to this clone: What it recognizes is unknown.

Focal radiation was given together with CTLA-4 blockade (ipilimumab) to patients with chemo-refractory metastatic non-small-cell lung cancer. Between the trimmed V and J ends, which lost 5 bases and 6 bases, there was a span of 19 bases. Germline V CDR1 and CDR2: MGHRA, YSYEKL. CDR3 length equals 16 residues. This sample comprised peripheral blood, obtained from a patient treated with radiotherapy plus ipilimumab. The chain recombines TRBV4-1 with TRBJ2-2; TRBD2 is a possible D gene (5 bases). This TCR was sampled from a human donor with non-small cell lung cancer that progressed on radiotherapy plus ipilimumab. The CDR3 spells CASSLYGEEGPGELFF. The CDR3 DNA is TGCGCCAGCAGCTTGTATGGGGAAGAGGGCCCCGGGGAGCTGTTTTTT.